This entry lists 21 T cell receptor beta chains sequenced from one sample in a study of blood T cell repertoires in COVID-19. The data were produced by immunoSEQ multiplex PCR, yet TCRdb's version contains in-frame clones alone and is incomplete. The repertoire consists of tens of thousands of clones, with roughly four fifths occurring once and the leading ten covering under 35%. The sample taken for sequencing was peripheral blood. The receptors stem from a human donor in a cohort sampled during active COVID-19.

Only a few counts were recorded for this clone. The CDR3 DNA reads as TGTGCCTGGAGTGGTCGATCCGGGATACGGAATTCACCCCTCCACTTT. Translating it yields CAWSGRSGIRNSPLHF. This chain connects TRBV30 to TRBJ1-6; no clear D. The V and J ends lost 1 base and 7 bases respectively, with 17 bases between them. The CDR3 sequence is 16 residues long. Per the germline V gene, CDR1 is GTSNPN and CDR2 is SVGIG (reference sequence). Based on the CDR3 plus reference TRBV30 and TRBJ1-6, the full variable domain is SQTIHQWPATLVQPVGSPLSLECTVEGTSNPNLYWYRQAAGRGLQLLFYSVGIGQISSEVPQNLSASRPQDRQFILSSKKLLLSDSGFYLCAWSGRSGIRNSPLHFGNGTRLTVT.

The rearrangement uses TRBV25-1 and TRBJ2-1; a weak D match, TRBD1 (6 bases). Germline V gene sequence: CDR1 MGHDK, CDR2 SYGVNS. Trimming took 3 bases from V and 1 from J, leaving 7 bases between them. The CDR3 length is 14 residues. The CDR3 loop is CASSDRGSYNEQFF. CDR3 coding DNA: TGTGCCAGCAGTGACAGGGGATCCTACAATGAGCAGTTCTTC.

This clone turned up a few times. The rearrangement joins TRBV19 to TRBJ2-7; D is uncertain. V dropped 6 bases and J dropped 2 bases, with 8 bases sitting between them. CDR3 size: 12 residues. CDR1 LNHDA and CDR2 SQIVND come from the germline V gene (reference sequence). CDR3 protein: CASRGRTYEQYF. CDR3 nucleotide sequence: TGTGCCAGTAGGGGCCGGACCTACGAGCAGTACTTC.

The chain has TRBV5-1 and TRBJ1-3; 7 bases are shared with TRBD1. V lost 2 bases and J lost 4; bases outside the gene matches: 6. CDR1 SGHRS and CDR2 YFSETQ come from the germline V gene. This CDR3 is built from 15 residues. The CDR3 spells CASSFEGAQGNTIYF. The CDR3 DNA reads TGCGCCAGCAGCTTTGAGGGGGCGCAAGGAAACACCATATATTTT. The variable domain in full, completed from reference TRBV5-1 and TRBJ1-3, reads KAGVTQTPRYLIKTRGQQVTLSCSPISGHRSVSWYQQTPGQGLQFLFEYFSETQRNKGNFPGRFSGRQFSNSRSEMNVSTLELGDSALYLCASSFEGAQGNTIYFGEGSWLTVV.

The V and J genes are TRBV4-1 and TRBJ2-3; no definite D call. The CDR3 has 12 amino acids. CDR1 MGHRA and CDR2 YSYEKL come from the germline V gene. V gave up 3 bases and J gave up 3 bases, with 4 bases separating them. Here the CDR3 reads CASSHPTDTQYF. As DNA, the CDR3 is TGCGCCAGCAGCCACCCGACAGATACGCAGTATTTT.

This chain joins TRBV15 and TRBJ2-3, with a tentative D call TRBD2 (7 bases). There are 15 residues in the CDR3. CDR1 and CDR2 (germline): LNHNV, YYDKDF (reference sequence). Deletions cut 0 bases from V and 4 bases from J, with 11 bases between. The chain's CDR3 is CATSRDGGGADTQYF. DNA for the CDR3: TGTGCCACCAGCAGAGATGGAGGGGGGGCAGATACGCAGTATTTT.

The chain uses TRBV7-2 and TRBJ1-2, with D hard to call. V dropped 4 bases and J dropped 5 bases, with 14 bases sitting between them. This CDR3 has 14 amino acids. Germline loops: CDR1 SGHTA, CDR2 FQGNSA. CDR3: CASSSHREEYGYTF. The CDR3 bases are TGTGCCAGCAGCTCTCATAGGGAGGAGTATGGCTACACCTTC.

The chain has TRBV6-5 and TRBJ2-3, with a possible D match to TRBD2 (6 bases). Germline CDR1 reads MNHEY; CDR2 reads SVGAGI. With 3 bases removed from V and 1 base from J, the gap between germline ends came to 11 bases. The length of the CDR3 is 15 residues. The CDR3 DNA reads as TGTGCCAGCAGTTATACTGTAGCGGGCACAGATACGCAGTATTTT. Its translation is CASSYTVAGTDTQYF.

The chain is built from TRBV2 and TRBJ2-3; weak D call: TRBD2 (6 bases). Germline values: CDR1 SNHLY, CDR2 FYNNEI. The CDR3 runs to 14 residues. V lost 4 bases and J lost 2, with 10 bases in between. The CDR3 DNA reads TGTGCCAGCAGTGTTAGCGGCAACACAGATACGCAGTATTTT. It is translated as CASSVSGNTDTQYF.

This chain joins TRBV5-5 and TRBJ2-7, with 7 positions matching TRBD1. CDR3 length: 14 amino acids. Germline V lookup: CDR1 SGHKS, CDR2 YYEKEE (reference sequence). V trimming: 4 bases; J trimming: 3 bases; junction bases outside the gene matches: 7. CDR3 protein: CASSPRQGFYEQYF. CDR3 bases: TGTGCCAGCAGCCCTCGACAGGGATTCTACGAGCAGTACTTC.

CDR3 residues: CASSPWAAAGETQYF. CDR3 sequence (DNA): TGTGCCAGCTCACCCTGGGCCGCAGCAGGGGAGACCCAGTACTTC. This sequence joins TRBV18 and TRBJ2-5; D may be TRBD1 (5 bases). CDR3 length equals 15 residues. V lost 3 bases, J lost 5 bases, and 16 bases lay in between. Per germline, CDR1 KGHSH and CDR2 LQKENI.

The V and J genes are TRBV5-6 and TRBJ1-3; D is unresolved. V dropped 0 bases and J dropped 0 bases, with 10 bases sitting between them. CDR1 is SGHDT, CDR2 YYEEEE, per germline. The CDR3 is 16 amino acids. The CDR3 here is CASSLDSTSSGNTIYF. CDR3 nucleotide sequence: TGTGCCAGCAGCTTGGATAGCACTAGCTCTGGAAACACCATATATTTT.

The rearrangement uses TRBV29-1 and TRBJ1-1, with 8 bases identical to TRBD1. In germline, CDR1 is SQVTM, CDR2 ANQGSEA. The CDR3 runs to 15 residues. Unmatched junction bases numbered 11, after V lost 3 bases and J lost 5 bases. The CDR3 DNA reads TGCAGCGTTGACCGATCAGGGGGCGCGGGGACTGAAGCTTTCTTT. This translates into CSVDRSGGAGTEAFF. The complete variable domain, with remaining parts taken from reference TRBV29-1 and TRBJ1-1, reads SAVISQKPSRDICQRGTSLTIQCQVDSQVTMMFWYRQQPGQSLTLIATANQGSEATYESGFVIDKFPISRPNLTFSTLTVSNMSPEDSSIYLCSVDRSGGAGTEAFFGQGTRLTVV.

This rearrangement joins TRBV2 to TRBJ2-3; possible D gene TRBD1, 6 bases. V was clipped by 4 bases and J by 0 bases, with 14 bases between them. Germline assignment: CDR1 SNHLY and CDR2 FYNNEI. The CDR3 covers 16 residues. The CDR3: CASSVGQGPSTDTQYF. The CDR3 DNA follows: TGTGCCAGCAGTGTCGGGCAGGGGCCTAGCACAGATACGCAGTATTTT.

This clone appeared a few times. V gene TRBV7-3 combines with J gene TRBJ1-1; no clear D. Germline values: CDR1 SGHTA, CDR2 FQGTGA. V lost 4 bases, J lost 4 bases, and 13 bases lay in between. CDR3 size: 14 residues. The CDR3 is CASSSRAGVTEAFF. CDR3 sequence (DNA): TGTGCCAGCAGCTCCCGAGCGGGCGTCACTGAAGCTTTCTTT.

J is TRBJ1-3 and V is TRBV18, with unresolved D. The CDR3 has 14 amino acids. Trimming left V 6 bases short and J 0 bases short, with 9 bases between. The germline gives CDR1 KGHSH, CDR2 LQKENI. CDR3 bases: TGTGCCAGCTCTGCTGACAACTCTGGAAACACCATATATTTT. It yields the protein CASSADNSGNTIYF. Together with reference TRBV18 and TRBJ1-3, the CDR3 gives the full variable domain: NAGVMQNPRHLVRRRGQEARLRCSPMKGHSHVYWYRQLPEEGLKFMVYLQKENIIDESGMPKERFSAEFPKEGPSILRIQQVVRGDSAAYFCASSADNSGNTIYFGEGSWLTVV.

The chain recombines TRBV19 with TRBJ2-7, with TRBD1 identical over 9 bases. The V gene's germline CDR1 is LNHDA and CDR2 SQIVND (reference sequence). The CDR3 runs to 14 residues. After removal of 3 bases from V and 2 bases from J, the junction contained 2 bases not matched to a gene. In nucleotides, the CDR3 is TGTGCCAGTAGTATCCGGGACAGGGCCTACGAGCAGTACTTC. The encoded protein is CASSIRDRAYEQYF.

This rearrangement joins TRBV5-1 to TRBJ2-7; TRBD1 agrees at 7 bases. Germline V lookup: CDR1 SGHRS, CDR2 YFSETQ. This CDR3 region has 14 residues. The junction had 9 bases not matched to a gene; V was cut back by 6 bases and J by 3 bases. CDR3 sequence: CASTSQPGGYEQYF. As DNA, the CDR3 is TGCGCCAGCACCTCACAACCAGGGGGCTACGAGCAGTACTTC.

DNA for the CDR3: TGTGCCAGCAGTTACTCGAGGAGTAGGGGGGGAGTGCAGTACTTC. Its protein product is CASSYSRSRGGVQYF. The chain has TRBV6-5 and TRBJ2-7, with a weak D call TRBD2 (7 bases). The germline V and J ends were trimmed by 0 bases and 9 bases, with 18 bases remaining between them. From germline, CDR1 is MNHEY and CDR2 SVGAGI. This CDR3 has 15 residues.

Points on this clone: The sample carries other DNA sequences with the same CDR3. This chain joins TRBV5-1 and TRBJ1-1, with 8 nucleotides matching TRBD1. In germline, CDR1 is SGHRS, CDR2 YFSETQ. J was trimmed by 4 bases and V by 3 bases; bases with no gene match: 5. CDR3 length equals 14 residues. The CDR3 DNA reads as TGCGCCAGCAGCTCGCAGGGGGCTGGCACTGAAGCTTTCTTT. Translating gives CASSSQGAGTEAFF.

The chain couples TRBV5-1 to TRBJ2-5, with 9 bases that match TRBD1. The CDR3 is made up of 15 amino acids. The V gene's germline CDR1 is SGHRS and CDR2 YFSETQ. The trim removed 3 bases at V and 4 bases at J, leaving 7 bases unmatched. CDR3 in amino acids: CASSWGDRVRETQYF. Here the CDR3 DNA reads TGCGCCAGCAGCTGGGGGGACAGGGTACGAGAGACCCAGTACTTC.